This TCR beta chain was retrieved from a study of T cells after yellow fever vaccination. Study outcomes and limitations: Re-detected after boosting: most primary clones, about 96% of CD4 and 75% to 90% of CD8.

The sample holds many counts of this clonotype. Antigen unknown. A 5'RACE template-switching step, the method used to make TCR cDNA, added a universal primer site and UMIs. TCRdb used MiXCR to reprocess the 5' RACE reads, holding one entry per CDR3 protein. The data hold under 150,000 distinct CDR3 sequences, with less than 9.5% observed a single time. V was trimmed by 6 bases and J by 4 bases, leaving 6 bases between them. The CDR3 has 11 residues. This chain connects TRBV12-3 or TRBV12-4 to TRBJ1-1; D gene ambiguous. This material consisted of CD4+ T cells sorted from PBMCs, taken 5 days after the yellow fever booster vaccination. This TCR derives from a young man who received the YFV17D yellow fever vaccine. CDR3 residues: CASRLSTEAFF. CDR3 nucleotide sequence: TGTGCCAGCAGGTTAAGCACTGAAGCTTTCTTT.